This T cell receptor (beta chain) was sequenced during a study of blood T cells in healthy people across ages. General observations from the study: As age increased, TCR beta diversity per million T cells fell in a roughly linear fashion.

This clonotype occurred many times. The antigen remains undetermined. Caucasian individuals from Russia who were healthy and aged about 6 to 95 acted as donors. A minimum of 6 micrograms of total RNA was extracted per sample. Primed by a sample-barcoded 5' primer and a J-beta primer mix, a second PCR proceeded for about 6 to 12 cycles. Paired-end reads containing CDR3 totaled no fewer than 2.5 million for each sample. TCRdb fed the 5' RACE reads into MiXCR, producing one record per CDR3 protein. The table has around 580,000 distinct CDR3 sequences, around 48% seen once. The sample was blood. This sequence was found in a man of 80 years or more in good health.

For the CDR3, the DNA is TGTGCCAGCAGGGGTGTATATGGACCTTTCTACGAGCAGTACTTC. This sequence encodes CASRGVYGPFYEQYF. The V call is TRBV7-9, the J call TRBJ2-7, with no clear D. Trimming stripped 6 bases from V and 3 bases from J, with 18 bases between. Germline V gene lookup returns CDR1 SEHNR and CDR2 FQNEAQ (reference sequence). The length of the CDR3 is 15 residues.